This TCR beta chain was retrieved from a study of cytotoxic CD8 clonotypes in ibrutinib-treated CLL. Some clones are missing from TCRdb's copy, which holds only in-frame ones; the method was immunoSEQ multiplex PCR. This sample carries more than 110,000 clones, approximately 80% of them seen once, and the ten largest clones take less than 8.5%. The germline V and J ends were trimmed by 0 bases and 0 bases, with 6 bases remaining between them. This CDR3 spans 15 amino acids. The germline V gene encodes CDR1 MGHRA and CDR2 YSYEKL. Sample: PBMCs, taken after 36 months of ibrutinib treatment. The chain recombines TRBV4-1 with TRBJ2-1; D is unresolved. The source of this sequence is a human donor with chronic lymphocytic leukemia. CDR3 loop: CASSQDESSYNEQFF. The CDR3 nucleotides are TGCGCCAGCAGCCAAGACGAGAGCTCCTACAATGAGCAGTTCTTC.